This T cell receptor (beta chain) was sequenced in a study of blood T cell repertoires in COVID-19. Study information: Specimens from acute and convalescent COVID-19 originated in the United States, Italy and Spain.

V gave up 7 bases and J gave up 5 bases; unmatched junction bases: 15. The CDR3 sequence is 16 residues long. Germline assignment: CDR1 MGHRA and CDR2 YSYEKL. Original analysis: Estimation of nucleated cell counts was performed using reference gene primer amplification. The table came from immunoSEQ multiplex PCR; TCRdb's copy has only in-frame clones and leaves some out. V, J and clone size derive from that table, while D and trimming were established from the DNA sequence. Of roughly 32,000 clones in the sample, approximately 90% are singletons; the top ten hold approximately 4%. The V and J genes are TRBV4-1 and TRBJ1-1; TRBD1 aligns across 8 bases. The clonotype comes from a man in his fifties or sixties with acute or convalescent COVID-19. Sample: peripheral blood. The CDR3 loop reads CASTIRDDRGVTEAFF. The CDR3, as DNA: TGCGCCAGCACCATTCGGGATGACAGGGGAGTGACTGAAGCTTTCTTT.